A single sample is the source of the 9 T cell receptor beta chains below, sequenced in a study of T cells in Graves' hyperthyroidism and ophthalmopathy. RNA transcripts yielded amplified TCR beta CDR3 regions. An initial round of RT-PCR targeting the TCR CDR3 relied on the HTBI primer set. TCRdb fed the multiplex PCR reads into MiXCR, producing one record per CDR3 protein. This table holds around 610,000 distinct CDR3 sequences, approximately 14% found once. The source material was blood. The origin of the receptors is a woman in her thirties or forties with Graves' ophthalmopathy.

Ten or more counts support this clonotype. The chain carries TRBV2 and TRBJ2-5; the match to TRBD2 covers 9 bases. V lost 7 bases, J lost 2 bases, and 8 bases stayed unmatched. The germline gives CDR1 SNHLY, CDR2 FYNNEI. This CDR3 contains 15 residues. In nucleotides, the CDR3 is TGTGCCAGCACTCGACTAGCGGTAGTTCAAGAGACCCAGTACTTC. Translating gives CASTRLAVVQETQYF.

This clonotype came up a few times. The DNA of the CDR3 is TGTGCCATCGGGCTAGCGGGAGCTTTAGATACGCAGTATTTT. Residues: CAIGLAGALDTQYF. The chain employs TRBV10-3 and TRBJ2-3; 10 bases are shared with TRBD2. V trimming: 8 bases; J trimming: 5 bases; junction bases outside the gene matches: 7. The CDR3 extends over 14 amino acids. Germline assignment: CDR1 ENHRY and CDR2 SYGVKD.

This clonotype was picked up many times. For the CDR3, the DNA is TGTGCCAGCAGCTTAAGTGGAGGACAGCCGTTCGGGGTTGCCGGCTACACCTTC. Protein product: CASSLSGGQPFGVAGYTF. This chain uses TRBV7-3 with TRBJ1-2; tentatively, D is TRBD1 (6 bases). Germline values: CDR1 SGHTA, CDR2 FQGTGA. This CDR3 spans 18 amino acids. Trimming stripped 1 base from V and 8 bases from J, with 26 bases between.

This clonotype occurred a few times. This chain links TRBV5-6 with TRBJ1-5, with D possibly being TRBD1 (5 bases). The CDR3 loop spans 14 amino acids. Germline CDR1 SGHDT, CDR2 YYEEEE. V was cut by 3 bases and J by 4 bases, with 11 bases left in between. CDR3 sequence reads: CASSWQGLNQPQHF. CDR3 nucleotides: TGTGCCAGCAGCTGGCAGGGTCTTAATCAGCCCCAGCATTTT. Supplemented by reference TRBV5-6 and TRBJ1-5, the full variable domain reads DAGVTQSPTHLIKTRGQQVTLRCSPKSGHDTVSWYQQALGQGPQFIFQYYEEEERQRGNFPDRFSGHQFPNYSSELNVNALLLGDSALYLCASSWQGLNQPQHFGDGTRLSIL.

This clonotype was seen a few times. J is TRBJ2-7 and V is TRBV6-2 or TRBV6-3, with 11 positions matching TRBD2. Germline values: CDR1 MNHEY, CDR2 SVGEGT. J gave up 0 bases and V 6 bases, and 7 bases lay outside the gene matches. The CDR3 covers 16 residues. In DNA, the CDR3 is TGTGCCAGCAGCTCACCGGGACTAGCGGACTCCTACGAGCAGTACTTC. The encoded protein is CASSSPGLADSYEQYF.

There are many counts of this clonotype. The V call is TRBV12-3 or TRBV12-4, the J call TRBJ1-1; 7 bases agree with TRBD1. The V segment lost 6 bases and the J segment 0 bases; nucleotides outside the gene matches: 4. This CDR3 is built from 14 residues. Written as DNA, the CDR3 is TGTGCCAGCAGCCGACAGGGCCTGAACACTGAAGCTTTCTTT. It yields the protein CASSRQGLNTEAFF.

This clonotype was found a few times. This sequence joins TRBV6-5 and TRBJ2-7; D perhaps matches TRBD1 (6 bases). There are 15 residues in the CDR3. Germline values: CDR1 MNHEY, CDR2 SVGAGI. V was clipped by 1 base and J by 7 bases, with 17 bases between them. The CDR3 is CASSYWRTATTEQYF. The CDR3 coding sequence is TGTGCCAGCAGTTACTGGAGGACAGCTACTACGGAGCAGTACTTC.

The chain has TRBV19 and TRBJ2-7; no firm D call. CDR3 length equals 16 residues. Trimming removed 1 base from V and 2 bases from J, with 15 bases in between. CDR1 and CDR2 (germline): LNHDA, SQIVND (reference sequence). The CDR3 is CASSIALDPRAYEQYF. The CDR3 coding sequence is TGTGCCAGTAGTATAGCCCTGGACCCTCGCGCCTACGAGCAGTACTTC.

This clonotype was detected many times. The V gene is TRBV19, the J gene TRBJ1-2; D gene ambiguous. Germline loops: CDR1 LNHDA, CDR2 SQIVND (reference sequence). The V and J ends lost 3 bases and 5 bases respectively, with 13 bases between them. The length of the CDR3 is 14 residues. CDR3: CASSIPNYSYGYTF. CDR3 DNA: TGTGCCAGTAGTATCCCCAACTACAGTTATGGCTACACCTTC.